These 26 T cell receptor beta chains share one sample of origin, sequenced in a study of blood T cell repertoires in COVID-19. Measured with immunoSEQ multiplex PCR; TCRdb has only the in-frame clones, and not every one. In the table there are more than 150,000 clones, over 75% of which are singletons. The specimen sequenced was peripheral blood. Every receptor here comes from a woman older than 75 with active or convalescent COVID-19.

The genes are TRBV7-2 and TRBJ2-3; 12 bases line up with TRBD2. Trimming cost V 5 bases and J 6 bases; bases outside gene matches: 12. This CDR3 is 17 amino acids long. The V gene's germline CDR1 is SGHTA and CDR2 FQGNSA. The CDR3 DNA sequence: TGTGCCAGCAGCCCTCGGACTAGCGGGGTGCGTGGGGATACGCAGTATTTT. It specifies CASSPRTSGVRGDTQYF.

This clone was seen only once. The rearrangement uses TRBV6-2 or TRBV6-3 and TRBJ2-5; 11 bases align to TRBD1. Per the germline V gene, CDR1 is MNHEY and CDR2 is SVGEGT. The CDR3 consists of 19 residues. V gave up 5 bases and J gave up 9 bases; unmatched junction bases: 23. CDR3 nucleotide sequence: TGTGCCAGCAGTACATCGACCCGGGACAGGGGGTCCCTGAGGCGGGCCCAGTACTTC. Translation: CASSTSTRDRGSLRRAQYF.

Concerning this clone: Other DNA sequences in this sample translate to the same CDR3. The rearrangement uses TRBV3-1 (or the pseudogene TRBV3-2) and TRBJ1-1; no clear D. Germline CDR1 and CDR2: LGHDT and YNNKEL (reference sequence). The CDR3 totals 13 residues. V shed 3 bases and J shed 1 base, with 6 bases lying between them. This chain's CDR3 is CASSQLENTEAFF. Here the CDR3 DNA reads TGTGCCAGCAGCCAGCTAGAGAACACTGAAGCTTTCTTT.

This clone is a singleton in its sample. The chain joins TRBV6-5 to TRBJ2-7, with 8 positions matching TRBD1. V shed 0 bases, J shed 5 bases, and the junction held 6 bases outside the gene matches. The CDR3 totals 15 residues. Germline CDR1 MNHEY, CDR2 SVGAGI. The CDR3 DNA sequence: TGTGCCAGCAGTTACTCGCCAGGGGGCAGCGACGAGCAGTACTTC. Encoded protein: CASSYSPGGSDEQYF.

This clone showed up many times. In DNA form, the CDR3 reads TGTGCCAGCAGTTACTACACGGGGAGTGAGCCCCAGCATTTT. Protein: CASSYYTGSEPQHF. V is TRBV6-2 or TRBV6-3 and J is TRBJ1-5; D is uncertain. CDR3 length equals 14 residues. Trimming cost V 1 base and J 8 bases, with 12 bases left between them. Germline-derived CDR1 and CDR2 are MNHEY and SVGEGT.

This chain connects TRBV5-1 to TRBJ1-4, with 8 bases lining up with TRBD1. Unmatched junction bases numbered 6, after V lost 4 bases and J lost 4 bases. The CDR3 has 15 amino acids. Germline-derived CDR1 and CDR2 are SGHRS and YFSETQ. The CDR3 DNA reads TGCGCCAGCAGCCCCGGACAGGGCCTTAATGAAAAACTGTTTTTT. Its translation is CASSPGQGLNEKLFF.

The chain links TRBV5-1 to TRBJ2-5; possible D gene TRBD2, 7 bases. Germline CDR1 is SGHRS and CDR2 is YFSETQ. There are 15 residues in the CDR3. V lost 4 bases and J 1 base, leaving 14 bases between the germline ends. CDR3 nucleotide sequence: TGCGCCAGCAGCGCGGGGGCGGGGATCCAAGAGACCCAGTACTTC. Encoded protein: CASSAGAGIQETQYF.

The chain combines TRBV19 with TRBJ2-7, with TRBD1 matching over 8 bases. CDR1 is LNHDA and CDR2 is SQIVND in the germline V gene (reference sequence). The CDR3 contains 14 residues. V shed 5 bases and J 6 bases; nucleotides not matched to a gene: 9. This CDR3 is CASSFGQGQGEQYF. In nucleotides, the CDR3 is TGTGCCAGTAGTTTCGGACAGGGCCAAGGCGAGCAGTACTTC.

CDR3: CASSRGLAGDSIYNEQFF. The CDR3 DNA reads TGTGCCAGCAGCCGGGGACTAGCGGGGGACTCAATCTACAATGAGCAGTTCTTC. This chain links TRBV6-2 or TRBV6-3 with TRBJ2-1; TRBD2 aligns across 14 bases. The germline gives CDR1 MNHEY, CDR2 SVGEGT. The CDR3 extends over 18 amino acids. The V gene end was trimmed by 6 bases and the J gene end by 3 bases; junction bases not matched to a gene: 10.

The V gene is TRBV19, the J gene TRBJ1-2, with D tentatively TRBD1 (6 bases). V lost 3 bases to trimming and J lost 7 bases, with 21 bases between them. The CDR3 consists of 16 residues. Per germline, CDR1 LNHDA and CDR2 SQIVND (reference sequence). The CDR3 sequence is CASSMGGTPGAFGYTF. CDR3 DNA: TGTGCCAGTAGTATGGGGGGGACGCCAGGGGCCTTTGGCTACACCTTC.

V gene TRBV27 combines with J gene TRBJ2-6; possibly TRBD1 for D (5 bases). Germline V gene sequence: CDR1 MNHEY, CDR2 SMNVEV (reference sequence). The CDR3 is 15 amino acids. Trimming left V 1 base short and J 2 bases short, with 6 bases between. This chain's CDR3 is CASSLFRAGANVLTF. The CDR3 nucleotides are TGTGCCAGCAGTTTATTCAGGGCTGGGGCCAACGTCCTGACTTTC. The whole variable domain, remainder taken from reference TRBV27 and TRBJ2-6, is EAQVTQNPRYLITVTGKKLTVTCSQNMNHEYMSWYRQDPGLGLRQIYYSMNVEVTDKGDVPEGYKVSRKEKRNFPLILESPSPNQTSLYFCASSLFRAGANVLTFGAGSRLTVL.

This clone is a singleton in its sample. The rearrangement links TRBV4-3 to TRBJ2-3, with D unresolved. V shed 0 bases and J shed 2 bases, with 9 bases lying between them. The CDR3 is 15 amino acids. Germline V gives CDR1 LGHNA, CDR2 YSLEER. CDR3 DNA sequence: TGCGCCAGCAGCCAAGAGGCTGATTACACAGATACGCAGTATTTT. Amino acids: CASSQEADYTDTQYF.

The V and J genes are TRBV20-1 and TRBJ2-5; D unclear. The V gene's germline CDR1 is DFQATT and CDR2 SNEGSKA (reference sequence). This CDR3 is 13 amino acids long. V shed 3 bases and J shed 0 bases, with 8 bases lying between them. In DNA form, the CDR3 reads TGCAGTGCTAGTGACGCGAACCAAGAGACCCAGTACTTC. Residues: CSASDANQETQYF.

The CDR3 nucleotides are TGTGCCACCAGTGATTGGACAGGGGAGAATGGCTACACCTTC. It specifies CATSDWTGENGYTF. V usage is TRBV24-1 and J usage is TRBJ1-2; TRBD1 matches at 9 bases. In germline, CDR1 is KGHDR, CDR2 SFDVKD. With V trimmed by 2 bases and J by 6 bases, 3 bases remained unmatched. There are 14 residues in the CDR3.

The chain has TRBV5-1 and TRBJ2-7, with TRBD1 matching 9 bases. Trimming removed 0 bases from V and 3 bases from J; junction bases left unmatched: 13. Germline V gives CDR1 SGHRS, CDR2 YFSETQ. This CDR3 contains 18 residues. CDR3 sequence: CASSLAGTGKIWDYEQYF. The CDR3 DNA reads as TGCGCCAGCAGCTTGGCCGGGACAGGGAAGATTTGGGACTACGAGCAGTACTTC.

The J gene is TRBJ2-2, the V gene TRBV3-1 (or the pseudogene TRBV3-2); no clear D gene. Germline V gene data show CDR1 as LGHDT and CDR2 as YNNKEL (reference sequence). This CDR3 spans 20 amino acids. V was cut by 2 bases and J by 4 bases, with 26 bases left in between. The CDR3 DNA follows: TGTGCCAGCAGCCAAAACAGATACCACCAAACCCCCATAGTCACCGGGGAGCTGTTTTTT. Its translation is CASSQNRYHQTPIVTGELFF.

V is TRBV23-1 and J is TRBJ2-7, with 7 bases aligning to TRBD1. TRBV23-1 is flagged as an ORF with uncertain function. The V gene end was trimmed by 3 bases and the J gene end by 5 bases; junction bases not matched to a gene: 7. CDR3 length: 14 residues. The CDR3 DNA reads as TGCGCCAGCAGTCACCCCGACAGGGAGCACGAGCAGTACTTC. As protein: CASSHPDREHEQYF.

The chain recombines TRBV28 with TRBJ1-5; possible D gene TRBD1, 6 bases. Germline values: CDR1 MDHEN, CDR2 SYDVKM. The CDR3 consists of 13 residues. Trimming removed 6 bases at V and 4 bases at J, with 10 bases between. The CDR3 coding sequence is TGTGCCAGCAGGCTTACAGGGAATCAGCCCCAGCATTTT. This translates into CASRLTGNQPQHF.

This clone appeared a single time. The V call is TRBV12-3 or TRBV12-4, the J call TRBJ1-2; tentative D call: TRBD1 (6 bases). Trimming pared 7 bases from V and 4 bases from J, leaving 13 bases between. This CDR3 has 13 amino acids. CDR3 in amino acids: CASTEDSRYGYTF. The CDR3 DNA follows: TGTGCCAGCACCGAGGACAGTCGCTATGGCTACACCTTC.

The rearrangement uses TRBV2 and TRBJ1-2; maybe TRBD1 (5 bases). Trimming removed 2 bases at V and 6 bases at J, with 13 bases between. The CDR3 sequence is 14 residues long. Per the germline V gene, CDR1 is SNHLY and CDR2 is FYNNEI. This CDR3 reads CASSELGQGDGYTF. In DNA form, the CDR3 reads TGTGCCAGCAGTGAACTGGGGCAGGGCGATGGCTACACCTTC.

The chain is built from TRBV28 and TRBJ1-2; D not resolved. Looked up from germline, CDR1 is MDHEN and CDR2 is SYDVKM. This CDR3 is built from 13 residues. V lost 7 bases to trimming and J lost 4 bases, with 13 bases between them. The CDR3 nucleotides are TGTGCCAGCAATATAAAAGAGCCCTATGGCTACACCTTC. Its translation is CASNIKEPYGYTF.

The V gene is TRBV18, the J gene TRBJ1-1, with unresolved D. V was cut by 0 bases and J by 7 bases, with 12 bases left in between. Per the germline V gene, CDR1 is KGHSH and CDR2 is LQKENI. The CDR3 sequence is 14 residues long. CDR3 amino acids: CASSPPFEAYEAFF. The CDR3 DNA is TGTGCCAGCTCACCACCTTTCGAGGCCTATGAAGCTTTCTTT.

The chain uses TRBV20-1 and TRBJ1-5; 10 bases are a match to TRBD1. This CDR3 region has 16 residues. The V gene end was trimmed by 3 bases and the J gene end by 3 bases; junction bases not matched to a gene: 8. Germline-derived CDR1 and CDR2 are DFQATT and SNEGSKA (reference sequence). The CDR3 reads CSASKGTGAANQPQHF. Here the CDR3 DNA reads TGCAGTGCTAGTAAGGGGACAGGGGCGGCCAATCAGCCCCAGCATTTT.

The chain employs TRBV7-2 and TRBJ2-4, with D possibly being TRBD2 (6 bases). Trimming removed 5 bases from V and 1 base from J, with 15 bases in between. Per the germline V gene, CDR1 is SGHTA and CDR2 is FQGNSA. This CDR3 is built from 16 residues. CDR3 DNA sequence: TGTGCCAGCAGCCCATATTCGGAGGGTGCCAAAAACATTCAGTACTTC. Protein sequence: CASSPYSEGAKNIQYF.

The V gene is TRBV5-1, the J gene TRBJ1-1; D is unclear. The length of the CDR3 is 15 residues. Germline V gene lookup returns CDR1 SGHRS and CDR2 YFSETQ. Trimming removed 1 base at V and 4 bases at J, with 14 bases between. The CDR3 is CASSLLPLGSTEAFF. The CDR3 coding sequence is TGCGCCAGCAGCTTGCTGCCCCTAGGCAGCACTGAAGCTTTCTTT.

The rearrangement joins TRBV18 to TRBJ2-3; 10 positions agree with TRBD1. This CDR3 region has 15 residues. The V gene's germline CDR1 is KGHSH and CDR2 LQKENI. The junction had 8 bases not matched to a gene; V was cut back by 3 bases and J by 8 bases. The CDR3 reads CASSPAGQGMVTQYF. The DNA for the CDR3 is TGTGCCAGCTCACCCGCGGGACAGGGGATGGTTACGCAGTATTTT. The complete variable domain, with remaining parts taken from reference TRBV18 and TRBJ2-3, reads NAGVMQNPRHLVRRRGQEARLRCSPMKGHSHVYWYRQLPEEGLKFMVYLQKENIIDESGMPKERFSAEFPKEGPSILRIQQVVRGDSAAYFCASSPAGQGMVTQYFGPGTRLTVL.